Listed below are T cell receptor beta chains from one sample, sequenced in a study of blood T cell repertoires in COVID-19. TCRdb keeps only in-frame clones here, not all; method: immunoSEQ multiplex PCR. The table records about 100,000 clones, 85% to 95% of them present only once. The source material was peripheral blood. Receptors were obtained from a woman in her twenties or thirties with acute or convalescent COVID-19. Each CDR3 is given with its conserved first and last residue.

V gene	J gene	CDR3 protein
TRBV27	TRBJ2-7	CASSQGQYGYEQYF
TRBV5-1	TRBJ2-5	CASSLAGEQQETQYF
TRBV11-3	TRBJ1-2	CASSNARVGDYGYTF
TRBV7-3	TRBJ2-2	CASSLTTLALGTGELFF
TRBV27	TRBJ2-1	CASSSGLEQFF
TRBV28	TRBJ1-3	CASSRTDGLAGGNTIYF
TRBV7-6	TRBJ1-1	CASSLYRGSTEAFF
TRBV11-2	TRBJ1-3	CASSLDSFSGNTIYF
TRBV7-8	TRBJ1-4	CASSLASRTGPSRAKLFF
TRBV11-2	TRBJ2-1	CASSLRLRRGDNEQFF
TRBV28	TRBJ1-2	CASSYQGANYGYTF
TRBV5-8	TRBJ1-3	CASSLAGRQSGNTIYF
TRBV20-1	TRBJ1-2	CSVPEGGYTF
TRBV7-2	TRBJ2-7	CASSFRQENYEQYF
TRBV4-3	TRBJ2-7	CASSHSHTGESYEQYF
TRBV3-1/TRBV3-2	TRBJ2-5	CASSHPAGIETQYF
TRBV7-2	TRBJ2-5	CASSLGAYQETQYF
TRBV7-9	TRBJ1-3	CASSLEGGSGNTIYF
TRBV28	TRBJ2-1	CASSSSGTVSYNEQFF
TRBV10-1	TRBJ2-7	CASSEGTSGVDEQYF
TRBV7-6	TRBJ2-5	CASSSDRGQETQYF
TRBV9	TRBJ2-7	CASSVGPAGGYEQYF
TRBV4-1	TRBJ2-3	CASSQRYTDTQYF
TRBV10-1	TRBJ2-2	CASSVSSGGINTGELFF